This TCR beta chain was captured by sequencing in a study of T-cell memory formation after mild COVID-19 (dated by TCRdb to 2020 to 2022). Background on the whole study: Most TCR sequence clusters were specific to one of the two donors. Longitudinal TCRalpha and TCRbeta repertoire sequencing tracked T-cell clones expanding and contracting after mild COVID-19 in a couple of donors. Two young, previously healthy adult volunteers, one female and one male, were included in the cohort. What the work shows at the level of the full study, not this receptor alone: SARS-CoV-2 specificity of the second-wave clones peaking on day 37 was not confirmed. Only a couple of mild cases were covered in the study, and larger cohorts including severe cases with pre-infection samples were considered necessary. Contracting CD4+ clones were located mainly in the CM and EM memory subsets, whereas CD8+ clones were found to be enriched in EMRA. The detection of some responding clones in pre-infection memory suggests that pre-existing cross-reactive memory T cells joined the SARS-CoV-2 response. From day 15 to 85, contracting clones showed balanced CD4/CD8 phenotypes, whereas a second wave of clones that expanded from day 15 to 37 leaned towards CD4+.

Reading the germline V gene (reference sequence) gives CDR1 GTSNPN and CDR2 SVGIG. V and J lose 0 bases and 11 bases, and a span of 14 bases separates them. From the cysteine up to the phenylalanine, the CDR3 has a length of 13 residues. Only the CDR3 part of the read is kept: 39 bases, read in frame from the first base. On this clonotype itself: Its antigen is currently not known. One base away there is no much larger clone; base qualities are not given.

Sequenced using an Illumina NovaSeq 6000. TCRalpha and TCRbeta cDNA libraries were constructed by 5'RACE with constant-segment primers, with sample barcodes and unique molecular identifiers being introduced. RNA was extracted from every sample with Trizol reagent. Library amplification was performed in two PCR steps, and a second sample barcode and Illumina TruSeq adapters were introduced in the second step. The libraries were sequenced on an Illumina NovaSeq using 2 x 150 bp paired-end reads. The authors' pipeline ran thus. With migec v1.2.7, reads were demultiplexed and then collapsed into UMI-guided consensus sequences. Using mixcr v2.1.11, UMI consensuses were aligned to TRA and TRB V and J templates and then assembled into clonotypes. A clonotype was counted as expanded or contracted only if both edgeR and NoisET called the change significant, with noise models trained on biological replicates. edgeR calls used a false discovery rate-adjusted p below 0.01 and a log2 fold-change threshold of 1. As an exploratory analysis of dynamics, PCA with hierarchical clustering was applied to max-normalized trajectories of the 1000 most abundant clonotypes. Separately sequenced CD4+ and CD8+ repertoires were used to assign the CD4 or CD8 phenotype of responding clones. Using fastp trimming at Q25 and MiXCR clonotype assembly, TCRdb reanalyzed the public sequencing data and kept in-frame beta chains. A single entry per CDR3 protein holds the most common genes and DNA from its merged rows. It is TCRdb's table, rather than the study itself, that gives the V and J calls and clone size. The sample table contains around 450,000 distinct CDR3 sequences; only one count was recorded for 20% of them. The top ten hold 8.4% of the sample.

Ficoll-Paque density gradient centrifugation was the method used to isolate PBMCs. The sequencing input was PBMCs or a T cell subset sorted from them (not recorded which). The TCR originated in an adult woman who had mild COVID-19 (a few samples of this study predate the infection). The sample titles of this study are shuffled in the database, so cell type and time point are left out; the donor was told from shared clones. The chain uses TRBV30 and TRBJ1-5, with TRBD1 tentatively as D gene (5 bases match). CDR3 loop: CAWSVVQGPAQHF. In nucleotides, the sequence is TGTGCCTGGAGTGTCGTTCAGGGACCGGCCCAGCATTTT. With the portions outside the CDR3 filled from the reference TRBV30 and TRBJ1-5 genes, the complete variable region becomes SQTIHQWPATLVQPVGSPLSLECTVEGTSNPNLYWYRQAAGRGLQLLFYSVGIGQISSEVPQNLSASRPQDRQFILSSKKLLLSDSGFYLCAWSVVQGPAQHFGDGTRLSIL.